This T cell receptor beta chain was recovered during a study of T cells in Graves' hyperthyroidism and ophthalmopathy. The CDR3 contains 15 residues. Germline CDR1 KGHSH, CDR2 LQKENI. The V end was cut by 0 bases, the J end by 4 bases, with 10 bases between. TCR beta CDR3 regions were amplified from RNA transcripts. The primer set for the first-round RT-PCR of the TCR CDR3 was HTBI. TCRdb analysed the multiplex PCR reads with MiXCR anew, one entry per CDR3 protein. The sample includes more than 600,000 distinct CDR3 sequences, over 15% seen only once; the top ten take roughly 8%. The sample holds a few counts of this clonotype.

The J gene is TRBJ2-1, the V gene TRBV18; the D gene is possibly TRBD1 (5 bases). The sequenced material came from blood. This receptor was identified in a man between 18 and 35 years old with Graves' hyperthyroidism. The CDR3 bases are TGTGCCAGCTCACCACCCACAGGTTATTACAATGAGCAGTTCTTC. Residues: CASSPPTGYYNEQFF. Based on the CDR3 plus reference TRBV18 and TRBJ2-1, the full variable domain is NAGVMQNPRHLVRRRGQEARLRCSPMKGHSHVYWYRQLPEEGLKFMVYLQKENIIDESGMPKERFSAEFPKEGPSILRIQQVVRGDSAAYFCASSPPTGYYNEQFFGPGTRLTVL.